This T cell receptor beta chain stems from a study of blood T cell repertoires in COVID-19. Study context: COVID-19 samples, acute and convalescent, were from the United States, Italy and Spain. The analysed material was cDNA or gDNA that came from T cells, B-cell-depleted T cells, or PBMCs.

Under the authors' procedure: Amplification with reference gene primers provided the estimates of nucleated cell counts. The method was immunoSEQ multiplex PCR; TCRdb's version includes in-frame clones alone and lacks a portion of them. The DNA gave D and trimming, while V, J and clone size come from that table. The sample records roughly 92,000 clones, over 80% being singletons. Germline loops: CDR1 SGDLS, CDR2 YYNGEE. Trimming left V 7 bases short and J 2 bases short, with 15 bases between. The CDR3 is 14 residues long. This TCR was sampled from an elderly woman with active or convalescent COVID-19. Sequencing input: peripheral blood. V is TRBV9 and J is TRBJ2-5, with TRBD2 as a possible D gene (7 bases). The CDR3 coding sequence is TGTGCCAGCGGCAAAAGGGGGGGACAAGAGACCCAGTACTTC. This encodes CASGKRGGQETQYF.